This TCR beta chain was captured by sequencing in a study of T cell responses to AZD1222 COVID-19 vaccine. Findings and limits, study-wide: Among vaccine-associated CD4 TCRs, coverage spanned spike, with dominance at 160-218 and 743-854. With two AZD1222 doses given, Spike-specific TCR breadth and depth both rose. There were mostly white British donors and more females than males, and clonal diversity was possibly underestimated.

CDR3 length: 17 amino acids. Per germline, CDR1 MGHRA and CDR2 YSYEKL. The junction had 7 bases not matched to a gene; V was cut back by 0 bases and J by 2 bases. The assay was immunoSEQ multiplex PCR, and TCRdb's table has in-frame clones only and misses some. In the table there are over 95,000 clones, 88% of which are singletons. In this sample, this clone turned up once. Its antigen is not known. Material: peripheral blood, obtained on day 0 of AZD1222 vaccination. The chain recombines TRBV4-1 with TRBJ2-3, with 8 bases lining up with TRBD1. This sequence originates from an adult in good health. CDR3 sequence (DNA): TGCGCCAGCAGCCAAGATAAGGGACAGGCCTTCACAGATACGCAGTATTTT. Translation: CASSQDKGQAFTDTQYF.